This entry lists 25 T cell receptor beta chains sequenced from one sample in a study of early T cells in non-severe SARS-CoV-2 infection. TCRdb analysed the 5' RACE reads with MiXCR anew, one entry per CDR3 protein. The profile shows approximately 81,000 distinct CDR3 sequences, more than 5% of them singletons. The source material was whole blood. Receptors originate from an adult who was a healthcare worker with PCR-confirmed SARS-CoV-2 infection or an uninfected control (not recorded which).

In its sample, this clonotype was seen many times. The gene calls are TRBV30 and TRBJ2-1; D not resolved. Germline-derived CDR1 and CDR2 are GTSNPN and SVGIG (reference sequence). Trimming took 2 bases from V and 0 from J, leaving 5 bases between them. CDR3 length equals 13 residues. The chain's CDR3 is CAWSMSSYNEQFF. The CDR3, as DNA: TGTGCCTGGAGTATGAGCTCCTACAATGAGCAGTTCTTC.

This clonotype was seen at least ten times. The V gene is TRBV7-8, the J gene TRBJ2-1, with a possible D match to TRBD2 (6 bases). Germline CDR1 reads SGHVS; CDR2 reads FQNEAQ. This CDR3 comprises 15 residues. Trimming left V 2 bases short and J 6 bases short, with 14 bases between. CDR3 protein: CASSLITRGGNEQFF. CDR3 nucleotide sequence: TGTGCCAGCAGCTTAATCACGAGGGGAGGCAATGAGCAGTTCTTC.

The sample holds a few counts of this clonotype. The chain joins TRBV12-3 or TRBV12-4 to TRBJ1-2, with 11 bases lining up with TRBD1. The J segment lost 3 bases and the V segment lost 5 bases, leaving 5 bases of the junction unmatched. The CDR3 has 15 amino acids. The chain's CDR3 is CASSVGQGADYGYTF. The CDR3 nucleotides read TGTGCCAGCAGTGTCGGACAGGGGGCCGACTATGGCTACACCTTC.

The chain employs TRBV2 and TRBJ1-5, with 8 bases matching TRBD1. Germline trimming cut 4 bases from V and 6 bases from J; bases unmatched to any gene: 17. Germline CDR1 SNHLY, CDR2 FYNNEI. CDR3 length equals 18 residues. The CDR3, as DNA: TGTGCCAGCAGTGGGGACAGGATCTTTTCCCAGTTCAGTCAGCCCCAGCATTTT. This translates into CASSGDRIFSQFSQPQHF.

This clonotype was counted many times. This rearrangement joins TRBV20-1 to TRBJ2-7; D may be TRBD2 (5 bases). This CDR3 is 14 amino acids long. Per germline, CDR1 DFQATT and CDR2 SNEGSKA (reference sequence). V lost 2 bases to trimming and J lost 0 bases, with 11 bases between them. CDR3 protein: CSARRTSSSYEQYF. The DNA for the CDR3 is TGCAGTGCTAGAAGGACTTCGAGCTCCTACGAGCAGTACTTC.

This clonotype has at least ten counts. The chain has TRBV29-1 and TRBJ2-1, with D uncertain. Germline CDR1 SQVTM, CDR2 ANQGSEA. Trimming stripped 4 bases from V and 9 bases from J, with 10 bases between. This CDR3 region has 11 residues. CDR3 loop: CSVVVIREQFF. CDR3 nucleotide sequence: TGCAGCGTTGTTGTAATCCGTGAGCAGTTCTTC.

This clonotype came up a few times. The chain uses TRBV2 and TRBJ1-2; the D is unclear. The germline V and J ends were trimmed by 6 bases and 4 bases, with 12 bases remaining between them. CDR3 length: 13 residues. Per germline, CDR1 SNHLY and CDR2 FYNNEI. Here the CDR3 reads CASRDWTVYGYTF. DNA of the CDR3: TGTGCCAGCAGGGACTGGACGGTCTATGGCTACACCTTC.

This clonotype was seen many times. This chain links TRBV18 with TRBJ2-1; 12 bases map to TRBD2. The CDR3 has 14 residues. Germline V gene data show CDR1 as KGHSH and CDR2 as LQKENI. V was pared by 4 bases and J by 7 bases, with 2 bases of the junction left unmatched. The CDR3 DNA follows: TGTGCCAGCTCACGACTAGCGGGAGAAAATGAGCAGTTCTTC. Translated, it gives CASSRLAGENEQFF.

This clonotype was seen repeatedly, ten times or more. This sequence joins TRBV2 and TRBJ2-3; 7 bases map to TRBD2. With V trimmed by 1 base and J by 6 bases, 7 bases remained unmatched. The CDR3 loop spans 15 amino acids. Germline CDR1 and CDR2: SNHLY and FYNNEI. CDR3 in amino acids: CASSEGAGVGDTQYF. CDR3 DNA sequence: TGTGCCAGCAGTGAAGGTGCGGGGGTTGGTGATACGCAGTATTTT.

This clonotype has only a few counts. The CDR3 DNA reads TGTGCCAGCAGCCAAGATCTCACCGTTGGCCTTGGCATTCAGTACTTC. It specifies CASSQDLTVGLGIQYF. The chain couples TRBV4-2 to TRBJ2-4; no firm D call. Per germline, CDR1 LGHNA and CDR2 YNFKEQ. The CDR3 covers 16 residues. V was trimmed by 0 bases and J by 9 bases, leaving 18 bases between them.

This clonotype was recorded a few times. The chain carries TRBV28 and TRBJ1-5; 7 nucleotides align to TRBD1. The CDR3 covers 16 residues. The trim removed 6 bases at V and 3 bases at J, leaving 11 bases unmatched. In germline, CDR1 is MDHEN, CDR2 SYDVKM. CDR3 bases: TGTGCCAGCAGCCCCACGGACAGGAGTTACAATCAGCCCCAGCATTTT. Translating it yields CASSPTDRSYNQPQHF.

This clonotype was counted many times. The genes are TRBV29-1 and TRBJ2-2, with 9 bases matching TRBD2. CDR3 length equals 15 residues. Looked up from germline, CDR1 is SQVTM and CDR2 is ANQGSEA. The V and J ends lost 4 bases and 4 bases, in that order; junction bases with no gene match: 7. This chain's CDR3 is CSVVLRGGGTGELFF. The CDR3 DNA is TGCAGCGTTGTTTTGCGGGGGGGCGGCACCGGGGAGCTGTTTTTT.

The rearrangement joins TRBV7-9 to TRBJ2-5, with D uncertain. This CDR3 contains 14 residues. V lost 8 bases, J lost 1 base, and 14 bases lay in between. Germline assignment: CDR1 SEHNR and CDR2 FQNEAQ (reference sequence). The chain's CDR3 is CASGNTEIQETQYF. CDR3 coding DNA: TGTGCCAGCGGCAATACGGAGATCCAAGAGACCCAGTACTTC.

A few counts support this clonotype. The chain has TRBV2 and TRBJ1-1; 7 positions agree with TRBD1. The CDR3 sequence is 13 residues long. Germline V gene sequence: CDR1 SNHLY, CDR2 FYNNEI. The V segment lost 6 bases and the J segment 6 bases; nucleotides outside the gene matches: 7. DNA for the CDR3: TGTGCCAGCAGCAGAGACAGGGAAGCTGAAGCTTTCTTT. It yields the protein CASSRDREAEAFF.

This clonotype was found a few times. The chain joins TRBV19 to TRBJ2-2; 11 bases map to TRBD2. Germline CDR1 LNHDA, CDR2 SQIVND (reference sequence). This CDR3 is built from 16 residues. V was pared by 6 bases and J by 0 bases, with 3 bases of the junction left unmatched. The CDR3 loop reads CASSQGLAANTGELFF. CDR3 DNA sequence: TGTGCCAGTAGCCAGGGACTAGCGGCGAACACCGGGGAGCTGTTTTTT.

In its sample, this clonotype was seen many times. The V and J genes are TRBV18 and TRBJ1-1, with a tentative D call TRBD1 (6 bases). CDR3 length: 14 residues. Germline lookup yields CDR1 KGHSH and CDR2 LQKENI. Trimming cost V 4 bases and J 4 bases, with 13 bases left between them. This CDR3 reads CASSLKQGSTEAFF. The CDR3 nucleotides are TGTGCCAGCTCACTGAAACAGGGATCCACTGAAGCTTTCTTT.

This chain joins TRBV7-9 and TRBJ1-4; D is possibly TRBD1 (5 bases). The CDR3 consists of 17 residues. The germline V and J ends were trimmed by 2 bases and 12 bases, with 25 bases remaining between them. Germline V gene sequence: CDR1 SEHNR, CDR2 FQNEAQ (reference sequence). The CDR3 sequence: CASSLNQGRGALSELFF. The CDR3 DNA reads TGTGCCAGCAGCTTAAATCAAGGAAGAGGGGCCCTATCAGAACTGTTTTTT.

This clonotype was counted only a few times. The rearrangement uses TRBV24-1 and TRBJ2-1; D is perhaps TRBD2 (6 bases). Germline CDR1 reads KGHDR; CDR2 reads SFDVKD. V was shortened by 4 bases and J by 4 bases, with 13 bases between the two germline ends. The CDR3 covers 15 residues. The CDR3 DNA reads TGTGCCACCAGTGACCCTGCGGGGAGTTACAATGAGCAGTTCTTC. Protein sequence: CATSDPAGSYNEQFF.

This rearrangement joins TRBV29-1 to TRBJ1-1; TRBD1 might be the D (5 bases). Looked up from germline, CDR1 is SQVTM and CDR2 is ANQGSEA. The V end was cut by 7 bases, the J end by 4 bases, with 25 bases between. CDR3 size: 16 residues. The chain's CDR3 is CSAWGPNIHGITEAFF. In DNA, the CDR3 is TGCAGCGCCTGGGGACCTAACATACACGGAATCACTGAAGCTTTCTTT.

This clonotype was observed at least ten times. This chain uses TRBV7-9 with TRBJ1-2, with no clear D. The CDR3 sequence is 15 residues long. V gave up 1 base and J gave up 5 bases, with 14 bases separating them. CDR1 is SEHNR, CDR2 FQNEAQ, per germline (reference sequence). Written as DNA, the CDR3 is TGTGCCAGCAGCTTAGGGTTATCGAGAAGATATGGCTACACCTTC. It encodes CASSLGLSRRYGYTF.

This clonotype appeared a few times. This sequence joins TRBV6-2 or TRBV6-3 and TRBJ1-1, with D perhaps TRBD1 (6 bases). Germline lookup yields CDR1 MNHEY and CDR2 SVGEGT. This CDR3 is 14 amino acids long. The V and J ends lost 2 bases and 4 bases respectively, with 11 bases between them. The CDR3 spells CASSYRGQGTEAFF. CDR3 nucleotide sequence: TGTGCCAGCAGTTACCGGGGGCAGGGCACTGAAGCTTTCTTT.

This clonotype was observed at least ten times. V and J are TRBV5-1 and TRBJ2-1; weak D call: TRBD2 (6 bases). This CDR3 spans 15 amino acids. Between the trimmed V and J ends, which lost 0 bases and 4 bases, there was a span of 11 bases. Germline CDR1 reads SGHRS; CDR2 reads YFSETQ. CDR3: CASSLALGRYNEQFF. The CDR3 DNA is TGCGCCAGCAGCTTGGCCCTGGGGAGGTACAATGAGCAGTTCTTC.

This clonotype was observed at least ten times. The chain uses TRBV29-1 and TRBJ2-7; the D gene is possibly TRBD2 (7 bases). Trimming left V 7 bases short and J 6 bases short, with 13 bases between. CDR1 and CDR2 from the germline V gene are SQVTM and ANQGSEA. The CDR3 has 11 amino acids. The CDR3 DNA sequence: TGCAGCGGTTACAGGGAGGGCGAGCAGTACTTC. As protein: CSGYREGEQYF.

This chain links TRBV4-3 with TRBJ1-3, with unresolved D. The germline gives CDR1 LGHNA, CDR2 YSLEER. The CDR3 spans 16 residues. The ends were cut back, 1 base at V and 0 bases at J, with 10 bases in the middle. This chain's CDR3 is CASSQAAGYSGNTIYF. CDR3 in DNA: TGCGCCAGCAGCCAAGCCGCGGGCTACTCTGGAAACACCATATATTTT.

Only a few counts were recorded for this clonotype. This sequence joins TRBV20-1 and TRBJ2-3; no firm D call. The germline V and J ends were trimmed by 2 bases and 4 bases, with 7 bases remaining between them. The V gene's germline CDR1 is DFQATT and CDR2 SNEGSKA (reference sequence). The CDR3 runs to 12 residues. The CDR3 nucleotides read TGCAGTGCTAGAATGGCCCCAGATACGCAGTATTTT. Translation gives CSARMAPDTQYF.